Below are 10 T cell receptor beta chains sequenced from a single sample in a study of T cells after yellow fever vaccination. Via MiXCR, TCRdb re-called the 5' RACE reads, giving one row per CDR3 protein. Of approximately 550,000 distinct CDR3 sequences listed, roughly a fifth were seen once; the top ten hold approximately 14%. Specimen: PBMCs, collected 15 days after the yellow fever booster vaccination. These receptors were collected from a young man who received the YFV17D yellow fever vaccine.

There are a few counts of this clonotype. The gene calls are TRBV20-1 and TRBJ2-7; 7 bases are a match to TRBD2. Losses at the gene ends were 8 bases for V and 2 bases for J; bases not matched to a gene: 9. Germline V gene data show CDR1 as DFQATT and CDR2 as SNEGSKA (reference sequence). This CDR3 comprises 13 residues. The CDR3 is CSTLAEGAYEQYF. DNA for the CDR3: TGCAGTACTCTAGCGGAGGGTGCCTACGAGCAGTACTTC.

The rearrangement joins TRBV30 to TRBJ2-2; D gene unclear. V lost 0 bases and J 4 bases, leaving 9 bases between the germline ends. There are 14 residues in the CDR3. Germline-derived CDR1 and CDR2 are GTSNPN and SVGIG (reference sequence). The DNA for the CDR3 is TGTGCCTGGAGTGTACCCGTGAGCACCGGGGAGCTGTTTTTT. Protein sequence: CAWSVPVSTGELFF.

This chain uses TRBV7-2 with TRBJ2-1; TRBD2 is a possible D gene (6 bases). Germline V gene data show CDR1 as SGHTA and CDR2 as FQGNSA. The V gene lost 4 bases and the J gene lost 6 bases, with 19 bases spanning the gap. The CDR3 contains 16 residues. The CDR3 region has the DNA TGTGCCAGCAGCTCATCGCTAACGGGAGCCTTCAATGAGCAGTTCTTC. It is translated as CASSSSLTGAFNEQFF. Full variable domain (missing parts from reference TRBV7-2 and TRBJ2-1): GAGVSQSPSNKVTEKGKDVELRCDPISGHTALYWYRQSLGQGLEFLIYFQGNSAPDKSGLPSDRFSAERTGGSVSTLTIQRTQQEDSAVYLCASSSSLTGAFNEQFFGPGTRLTVL.

This clonotype occurred a few times. The chain links TRBV10-3 to TRBJ2-4; D gene ambiguous. There are 13 residues in the CDR3. CDR1 is ENHRY, CDR2 SYGVKD, per germline. V lost 10 bases and J 5 bases, leaving 15 bases between the germline ends. The CDR3 DNA is TGTGCCACCCAAGAAAGACAAGAAAACATTCAGTACTTC. Translation gives CATQERQENIQYF.

The table lists this clonotype with many counts. J is TRBJ2-7 and V is TRBV7-2; 12 nucleotides agree with TRBD2. CDR1 is SGHTA, CDR2 FQGNSA, per germline. The length of the CDR3 is 15 residues. The J segment lost 5 bases and the V segment lost 5 bases, leaving 7 bases of the junction unmatched. This CDR3 is CASSIGLAGYDEQYF. The CDR3 coding sequence is TGTGCCAGCAGCATCGGACTAGCGGGATACGACGAGCAGTACTTC.

The chain carries TRBV12-3 or TRBV12-4 and TRBJ2-2; D possibly corresponds to TRBD2 (7 bases). The CDR3 runs to 13 residues. Trimming left V 10 bases short and J 5 bases short, with 14 bases between. CDR3 residues: CAKGRGGTGELFF. For the CDR3, the DNA is TGTGCCAAAGGGAGGGGGGGTACCGGGGAGCTGTTTTTT.

V is TRBV5-1 and J is TRBJ2-7; no firm D call. The V gene lost 0 bases and the J gene lost 1 base, with 14 bases spanning the gap. This CDR3 contains 16 residues. Germline CDR1 and CDR2: SGHRS and YFSETQ. The DNA for the CDR3 is TGCGCCAGCAGCTTGGCCTCTGGCCAACCTTCCTACGAGCAGTACTTC. This sequence encodes CASSLASGQPSYEQYF.

This clonotype showed up just a few times. The chain is built from TRBV7-9 and TRBJ2-1, with 9 bases aligning to TRBD1. Trimming took 1 base from V and 7 from J; bases not matched to a gene: 8. From germline, CDR1 is SEHNR and CDR2 FQNEAQ (reference sequence). The CDR3 extends over 16 amino acids. CDR3 nucleotides: TGTGCCAGCAGCTTAGAAGCCAAGGGACAGGGAAATGAGCAGTTCTTC. As protein: CASSLEAKGQGNEQFF.

CDR3 residues: CASSRLSTSGRAGELFF. The DNA for the CDR3 is TGCGCCAGCAGCCGCTTATCGACTAGCGGGAGGGCCGGGGAGCTGTTTTTT. The rearrangement joins TRBV4-3 to TRBJ2-2; 14 bases line up with TRBD2. V gave up 4 bases and J gave up 6 bases; unmatched junction bases: 7. Looked up from germline, CDR1 is LGHNA and CDR2 is YSLEER. This CDR3 is built from 17 residues.

V gene TRBV4-3 combines with J gene TRBJ2-4, with 14 bases that match TRBD2. There are 16 residues in the CDR3. Germline trimming cut 0 bases from V and 7 bases from J; bases unmatched to any gene: 2. Germline CDR1 is LGHNA and CDR2 is YSLEER. CDR3 sequence: CASSQDRTSGGNIQYF. CDR3 DNA: TGCGCCAGCAGCCAAGACAGGACTAGCGGGGGGAACATTCAGTACTTC.